The clone carrying this T cell receptor (beta chain) was counted between two and nine times. The sample belongs to a study of blood T cell repertoires in COVID-19. Study-wide background: COVID-19 samples, acute and convalescent, were from the United States, Italy and Spain. Nucleic acid was either cDNA or gDNA, and it came from T cells, B-cell-depleted T cells, or PBMCs.

In the original processing: Amplifying reference gene primers gave estimates of nucleated cell counts. Profiling relied on immunoSEQ multiplex PCR, and the TCRdb table lists in-frame clones only, not all of them. V and J calls and clone size are copied from that table; D and trimming were computed from the DNA. The table has approximately 210,000 clones, approximately 87% seen once. The material sequenced was peripheral blood. The TCR was taken from a woman in her 70s with acute or convalescent COVID-19.

The CDR3 spells CATSDLGTGATYSNQPQHF. Here the CDR3 DNA reads TGTGCCACCAGTGATTTAGGGACAGGGGCGACATATAGCAATCAGCCCCAGCATTTT. The gene calls are TRBV24-1 and TRBJ1-5, with TRBD1 matching over 10 bases. Germline assignment: CDR1 KGHDR and CDR2 SFDVKD. The length of the CDR3 is 19 residues. Unmatched junction bases numbered 8, after V lost 1 base and J lost 0 bases.